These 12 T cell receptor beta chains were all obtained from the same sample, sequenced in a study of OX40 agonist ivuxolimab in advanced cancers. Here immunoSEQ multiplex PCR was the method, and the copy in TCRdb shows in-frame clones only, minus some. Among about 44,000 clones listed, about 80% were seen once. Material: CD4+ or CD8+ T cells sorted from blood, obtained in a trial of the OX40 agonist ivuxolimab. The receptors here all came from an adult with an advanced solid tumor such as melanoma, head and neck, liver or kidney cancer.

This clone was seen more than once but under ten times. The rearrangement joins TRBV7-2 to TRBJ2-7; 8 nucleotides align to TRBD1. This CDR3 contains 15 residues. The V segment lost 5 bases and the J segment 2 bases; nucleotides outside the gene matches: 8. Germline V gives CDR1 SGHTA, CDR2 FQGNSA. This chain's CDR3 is CASSPGGGGTYEQYF. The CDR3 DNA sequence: TGTGCCAGCAGCCCAGGGGGCGGCGGGACCTACGAGCAGTACTTC. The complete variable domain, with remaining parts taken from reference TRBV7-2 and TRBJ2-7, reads GAGVSQSPSNKVTEKGKDVELRCDPISGHTALYWYRQSLGQGLEFLIYFQGNSAPDKSGLPSDRFSAERTGGSVSTLTIQRTQQEDSAVYLCASSPGGGGTYEQYFGPGTRLTVT.

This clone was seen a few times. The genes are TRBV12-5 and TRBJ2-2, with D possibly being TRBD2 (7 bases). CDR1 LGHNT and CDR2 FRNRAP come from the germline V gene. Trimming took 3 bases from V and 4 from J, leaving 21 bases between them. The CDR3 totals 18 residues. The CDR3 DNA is TGTGCTAGTGGTTTCCTAGGGGAAAACAGGGAGGGCACCGGGGAGCTGTTTTTT. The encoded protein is CASGFLGENREGTGELFF.

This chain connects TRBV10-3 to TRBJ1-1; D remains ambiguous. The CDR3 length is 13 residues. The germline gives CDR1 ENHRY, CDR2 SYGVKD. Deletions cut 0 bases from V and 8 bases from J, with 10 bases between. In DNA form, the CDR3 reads TGTGCCATCAGTGAGTCCCCGCCGGACGAAGCTTTCTTT. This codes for CAISESPPDEAFF.

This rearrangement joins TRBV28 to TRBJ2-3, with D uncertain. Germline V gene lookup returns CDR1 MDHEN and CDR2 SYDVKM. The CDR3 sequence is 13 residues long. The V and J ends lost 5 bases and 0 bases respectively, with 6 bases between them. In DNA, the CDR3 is TGTGCCAGCAGTGCTGATAGCACAGATACGCAGTATTTT. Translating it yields CASSADSTDTQYF.

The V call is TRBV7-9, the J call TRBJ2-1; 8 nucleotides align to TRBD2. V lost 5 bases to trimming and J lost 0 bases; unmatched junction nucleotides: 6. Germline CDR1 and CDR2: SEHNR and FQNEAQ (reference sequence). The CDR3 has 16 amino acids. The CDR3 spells CASSPLGRGSYNEQFF. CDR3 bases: TGTGCCAGCAGCCCTCTCGGGAGGGGCTCCTACAATGAGCAGTTCTTC. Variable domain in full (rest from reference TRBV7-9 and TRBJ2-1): DTGVSQNPRHKITKRGQNVTFRCDPISEHNRLYWYRQTLGQGPEFLTYFQNEAQLEKSRLLSDRFSAERPKGSFSTLEIQRTEQGDSAMYLCASSPLGRGSYNEQFFGPGTRLTVL.

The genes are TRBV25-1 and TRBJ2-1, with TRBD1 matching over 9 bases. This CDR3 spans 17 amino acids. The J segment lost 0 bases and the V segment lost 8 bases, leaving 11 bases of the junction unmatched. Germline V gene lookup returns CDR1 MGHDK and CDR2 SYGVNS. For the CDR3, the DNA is TGTGCCAGCCGCCGGACAGGGGCCTCCTTCTCCTACAATGAGCAGTTCTTC. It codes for CASRRTGASFSYNEQFF.

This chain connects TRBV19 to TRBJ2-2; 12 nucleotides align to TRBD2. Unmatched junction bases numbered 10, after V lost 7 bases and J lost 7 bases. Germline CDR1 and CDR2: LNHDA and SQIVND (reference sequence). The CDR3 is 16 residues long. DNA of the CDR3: TGTGCCAGTAATTACCGACTAGCGGGAGTCGTCGGGGAGCTGTTTTTT. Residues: CASNYRLAGVVGELFF.

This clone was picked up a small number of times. This CDR3 reads CASSLTGELFF. CDR3 bases: TGTGCCAGCAGCTTGACCGGGGAGCTGTTTTTT. The chain employs TRBV7-9 and TRBJ2-2; D unresolved. Germline values: CDR1 SEHNR, CDR2 FQNEAQ (reference sequence). V lost 3 bases, J lost 5 bases, and 1 base lay in between. The CDR3 covers 11 residues.

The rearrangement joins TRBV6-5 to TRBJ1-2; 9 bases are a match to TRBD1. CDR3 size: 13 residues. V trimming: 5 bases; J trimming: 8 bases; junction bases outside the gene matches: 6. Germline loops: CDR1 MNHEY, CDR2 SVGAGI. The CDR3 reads CASSTGTGKGYTF. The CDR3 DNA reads TGTGCCAGCAGTACTGGGACAGGGAAGGGCTACACCTTC.

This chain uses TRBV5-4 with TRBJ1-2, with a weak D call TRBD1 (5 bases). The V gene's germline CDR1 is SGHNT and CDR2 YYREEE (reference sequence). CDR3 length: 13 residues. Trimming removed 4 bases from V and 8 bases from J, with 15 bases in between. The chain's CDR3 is CASSGGRDGGYTF. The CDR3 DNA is TGTGCCAGCAGCGGCGGGAGGGACGGAGGCTACACCTTC.

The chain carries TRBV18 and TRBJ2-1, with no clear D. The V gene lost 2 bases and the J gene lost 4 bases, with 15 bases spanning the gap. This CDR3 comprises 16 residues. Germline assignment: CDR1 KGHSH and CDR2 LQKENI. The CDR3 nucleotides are TGTGCCAGCTCACCAAGTACCACAGCCGGATACAATGAGCAGTTCTTC. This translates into CASSPSTTAGYNEQFF.

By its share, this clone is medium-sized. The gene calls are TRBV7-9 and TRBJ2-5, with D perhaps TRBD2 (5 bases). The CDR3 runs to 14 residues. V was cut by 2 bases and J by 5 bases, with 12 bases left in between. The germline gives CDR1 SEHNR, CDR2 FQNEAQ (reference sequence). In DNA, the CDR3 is TGTGCCAGCAGCTTACCGGCCGGGGTGGAGACCCAGTACTTC. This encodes CASSLPAGVETQYF.